The rows below give T cell receptor beta chains drawn from one sample of a study of Ad26.COV2.S vaccination and SARS-CoV-2 variants. Sequencing was performed with immunoSEQ multiplex PCR; in TCRdb, only in-frame clones are kept and a portion is missing. The table lists some 350,000 clones, roughly 90% of them singletons. This specimen consisted of peripheral blood, obtained in a trial of Ad26.COV2.S vaccine versus placebo. These receptor sequences come from a person aged 18 to 65 who received the Ad26.COV2.S COVID-19 vaccine or a placebo. CDR3s include the opening cysteine and the closing phenylalanine or tryptophan. D genes are given only for firm matches. Part of the rows lack a size; the others show once, few, many or a class for expanded clones.

J gene | clone size | V gene | CDR3 length | D gene | CDR3 protein | CDR3 DNA
TRBJ2-3 | . | TRBV4-1 | 15 | TRBD2 | CASSFSGSRTDTQYF | TGCGCCAGCAGCTTTAGCGGGTCCCGCACAGATACGCAGTATTTT
TRBJ1-2 | once | TRBV7-9 | 14 | . | CASSLPTGLYGYTF | TGTGCCAGCAGCTTACCCACAGGGCTTTATGGCTACACCTTC
TRBJ1-1 | . | TRBV5-1 | 15 | TRBD1 | CASSSDRTTNTEAFF | TGCGCCAGCAGCTCGGACAGGACAACGAACACTGAAGCTTTCTTT
TRBJ1-2 | . | TRBV7-9 | 16 | TRBD1 | CASSLGGQRQAGGYTF | TGTGCCAGCAGCTTAGGGGGACAGCGACAAGCAGGTGGCTACACCTTC
TRBJ1-3 | . | TRBV2 | 13 | . | CASRTGFGNTIYF | TGTGCCAGCAGAACGGGATTTGGAAACACCATATATTTT
TRBJ2-3 | . | TRBV29-1 | 15 | TRBD2 | CSARTSGRGWDTQYF | TGCAGCGCCCGGACTAGCGGGAGGGGGTGGGATACGCAGTATTTT
TRBJ1-1 | once | TRBV29-1 | 18 | . | CSVAHLAWWGEKNTEAFF | TGCAGCGTTGCCCACCTTGCCTGGTGGGGGGAGAAGAACACTGAAGCTTTCTTT
TRBJ1-1 | . | TRBV7-8 | 16 | . | CASSPNLGRSNTEAFF | TGTGCCAGCAGCCCGAACCTAGGACGGTCGAACACTGAAGCTTTCTTT
TRBJ2-1 | . | TRBV4-2 | 16 | . | CASSQEWDGGMDEQFF | TGTGCCAGCAGCCAAGAGTGGGACGGGGGAATGGACGAGCAGTTCTTC
TRBJ2-2 | . | TRBV2 | 15 | . | CASRPTDSNTGELFF | TGTGCCAGCAGGCCGACTGATTCGAACACCGGGGAGCTGTTTTTT
TRBJ1-1 | . | TRBV7-6 | 15 | . | CASSLAWQGSTEAFF | TGTGCCAGCAGCTTAGCGTGGCAGGGGTCCACTGAAGCTTTCTTT
TRBJ1-4 | . | TRBV9 | 14 | . | CASSAEQGNEKLFF | TGTGCCAGCAGCGCTGAACAGGGAAATGAAAAACTGTTTTTT
TRBJ2-1 | . | TRBV5-6 | 13 | . | CASSLPSGNEQFF | TGTGCCAGCAGCTTGCCGTCCGGGAATGAGCAGTTCTTC
TRBJ2-3 | . | TRBV7-8 | 16 | TRBD2 | CASSPLTSAVTDTQYF | TGTGCCAGCAGCCCCCTGACTAGCGCGGTCACAGATACGCAGTATTTT
TRBJ2-5 | . | TRBV5-1 | 15 | TRBD2 | CASKAIAGVKETQYF | TGCGCCAGCAAAGCAATAGCGGGGGTTAAAGAGACCCAGTACTTC
TRBJ1-1 | once | TRBV14 | 13 | . | CASSQMGNGEAFF | TGTGCCAGCAGCCAGATGGGAAACGGTGAAGCTTTCTTT
TRBJ1-1 | few | TRBV7-2 | 15 | . | CASSLVTGPNTEAFF | TGTGCCAGCAGCTTAGTAACAGGGCCTAACACTGAAGCTTTCTTT
TRBJ1-5 | . | TRBV6-5 | 13 | TRBD1 | CASSQGDNQPQHF | TGTGCCAGCAGTCAGGGGGACAATCAGCCCCAGCATTTT
TRBJ2-3 | . | TRBV19 | 17 | . | CASSSLWGAENTDTQYF | TGTGCCAGTAGTTCTCTCTGGGGAGCGGAGAACACAGATACGCAGTATTTT
TRBJ1-4 | . | TRBV7-2 | 13 | TRBD1 | CASRGQTNEKLFF | TGTGCCAGCAGGGGACAGACTAATGAAAAACTGTTTTTT
TRBJ1-3 | . | TRBV9 | 15 | . | CASSVATGTGNTIYF | TGTGCCAGCAGCGTAGCTACTGGGACTGGAAACACCATATATTTT
TRBJ1-1 | . | TRBV11-2 | 14 | . | CASSLTPRGSEAFF | TGTGCCAGCAGCTTAACTCCCAGGGGCAGCGAAGCTTTCTTT
TRBJ2-5 | . | TRBV18 | 11 | . | CASSRQETQYF | TGTGCCAGCTCCCGGCAAGAGACCCAGTACTTC
TRBJ2-1 | . | TRBV7-8 | 19 | TRBD2 | CASSLSPSWREDTANEQFF | TGTGCCAGCAGCTTAAGCCCTAGCTGGCGGGAGGACACCGCAAATGAGCAGTTCTTC
TRBJ1-2 | . | TRBV4-3 | 14 | . | CASSHEGGIGGYTF | TGCGCCAGCAGCCACGAGGGAGGGATCGGTGGCTACACCTTC
TRBJ1-2 | . | TRBV3-1/TRBV3-2 | 13 | . | CASSQVVSYGYTF | TGTGCCAGCAGCCAAGTGGTGAGCTATGGCTACACCTTC
TRBJ2-1 | . | TRBV12-3/TRBV12-4 | 13 | . | CASSPDRYNEQFF | TGTGCCAGCAGCCCGGACCGATACAATGAGCAGTTCTTC
TRBJ2-1 | . | TRBV6-2/TRBV6-3 | 15 | . | CASSPRGGTRNEQFF | TGTGCCAGCAGCCCCCGAGGGGGTACTCGCAATGAGCAGTTCTTC
TRBJ1-1 | . | TRBV19 | 11 | . | CASTLGTEAFF | TGTGCCAGTACCCTGGGAACTGAAGCTTTCTTT
TRBJ2-3 | . | TRBV5-1 | 13 | . | CASSYTSTDTQYF | TGCGCCAGCAGCTATACTAGCACAGATACGCAGTATTTT
TRBJ1-2 | . | TRBV19 | 14 | TRBD1 | CASNPGQALYGYTF | TGTGCCAGTAACCCGGGACAGGCGCTCTATGGCTACACCTTC
TRBJ1-2 | . | TRBV4-3 | 15 | TRBD1 | CASSRGQGEWGGYTF | TGCGCCAGCAGCCGGGGACAGGGGGAGTGGGGTGGCTACACCTTC
TRBJ1-3 | . | TRBV9 | 14 | . | CASSRGPLVNTIYF | TGTGCCAGCAGCCGGGGCCCCTTGGTGAACACCATATATTTT
TRBJ2-3 | . | TRBV7-8 | 15 | . | CASSAYREDTDTQYF | TGTGCCAGCAGCGCTTACAGGGAGGATACAGATACGCAGTATTTT
TRBJ2-2 | once | TRBV12-3/TRBV12-4 | 12 | . | CASSLLMGELFF | TGTGCCAGCAGCCTATTGATGGGGGAGCTGTTTTTT
TRBJ2-2 | . | TRBV5-1 | 13 | . | CASSLNPTGELFF | TGCGCCAGCAGCTTGAATCCCACCGGGGAGCTGTTTTTT
TRBJ2-3 | . | TRBV4-1 | 16 | TRBD2 | CASSLVAGIVRDTQYF | TGCGCCAGCAGCCTCGTAGCGGGAATCGTCAGGGATACGCAGTATTTT
TRBJ1-1 | . | TRBV25-1 | 11 | . | CASTVNTEAFF | TGTGCCAGCACTGTGAACACTGAAGCTTTCTTT
TRBJ2-7 | . | TRBV5-1 | 13 | . | CASSLHSTYEQYF | TGCGCCAGCAGCTTGCACAGTACTTACGAGCAGTACTTC
TRBJ1-2 | . | TRBV7-2 | 14 | . | CASSLAGVNYGYTF | TGTGCCAGCAGCTTAGCCGGGGTTAACTATGGCTACACCTTC
TRBJ1-2 | . | TRBV28 | 16 | . | CASSPPRYRRSYGYTF | TGTGCCAGCAGCCCACCCCGGTATCGGCGGAGTTATGGCTACACCTTC
TRBJ2-5 | . | TRBV11-2 | 14 | TRBD1 | CASSRNRGWETQYF | TGTGCCAGCAGCCGGAACAGGGGTTGGGAGACCCAGTACTTC
TRBJ1-2 | . | TRBV2 | 14 | TRBD1 | CASILGQGNYGYTF | TGTGCCAGCATCCTGGGACAGGGAAACTATGGCTACACCTTC
TRBJ1-3 | . | TRBV7-9 | 18 | . | CASSPSRGLHHSGNTIYF | TGTGCCAGCAGCCCTTCGCGGGGGCTCCACCACTCTGGAAACACCATATATTTT
TRBJ1-2 | . | TRBV19 | 16 | TRBD1 | CASSISFGTANYGYTF | TGTGCCAGTAGTATATCCTTCGGGACAGCAAACTATGGCTACACCTTC
TRBJ1-2 | . | TRBV7-9 | 15 | TRBD1 | CASSFRDRGVRGYTF | TGTGCCAGCAGCTTCCGGGACAGGGGAGTACGCGGCTACACCTTC
TRBJ1-1 | . | TRBV5-1 | 14 | . | CASSWEDRNTEAFF | TGCGCCAGCAGCTGGGAGGACAGGAACACTGAAGCTTTCTTT
TRBJ2-3 | . | TRBV9 | 13 | . | CASSPGPRDTQYF | TGTGCCAGCAGCCCCGGTCCCCGGGATACGCAGTATTTT
TRBJ1-1 | . | TRBV2 | 12 | . | CASSETNTEAFF | TGTGCCAGCAGTGAAACGAACACTGAAGCTTTCTTT
TRBJ1-3 | . | TRBV2 | 15 | . | CASRATESSGNTIYF | TGTGCCAGCAGAGCAACTGAGAGCTCTGGAAACACCATATATTTT
TRBJ1-1 | . | TRBV10-2 | 15 | TRBD1 | CAGSGHGQGDTEAFF | TGCGCCGGCAGTGGGCACGGACAGGGCGACACTGAAGCTTTCTTT
TRBJ1-1 | . | TRBV3-1/TRBV3-2 | 15 | TRBD1 | CASSLQGALNTEAFF | TGTGCCAGCAGCCTGCAGGGGGCACTGAACACTGAAGCTTTCTTT
TRBJ1-2 | . | TRBV4-1 | 17 | . | CASSPGGAGMVIYGYTF | TGCGCCAGCAGCCCTGGCGGAGCAGGGATGGTAATCTATGGCTACACCTTC
TRBJ2-5 | . | TRBV27 | 15 | TRBD2 | CASSLGTSGRETQYF | TGTGCCAGCAGCCTGGGGACTAGCGGGCGGGAGACCCAGTACTTC
TRBJ1-2 | . | TRBV10-1 | 11 | . | CASTEVMGYTF | TGCGCCAGCACCGAGGTTATGGGCTACACCTTC